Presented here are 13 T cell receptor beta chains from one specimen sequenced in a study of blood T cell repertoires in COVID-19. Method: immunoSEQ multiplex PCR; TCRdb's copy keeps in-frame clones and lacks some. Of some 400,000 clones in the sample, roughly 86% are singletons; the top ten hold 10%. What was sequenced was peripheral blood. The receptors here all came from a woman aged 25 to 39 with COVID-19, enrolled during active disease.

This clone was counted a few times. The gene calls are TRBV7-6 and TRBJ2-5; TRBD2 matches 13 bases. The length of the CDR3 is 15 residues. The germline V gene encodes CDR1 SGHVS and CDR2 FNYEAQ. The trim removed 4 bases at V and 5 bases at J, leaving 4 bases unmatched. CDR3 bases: TGTGCCAGCAGCTCGGTACTAGCGGGAGGGGAGACCCAGTACTTC. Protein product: CASSSVLAGGETQYF.

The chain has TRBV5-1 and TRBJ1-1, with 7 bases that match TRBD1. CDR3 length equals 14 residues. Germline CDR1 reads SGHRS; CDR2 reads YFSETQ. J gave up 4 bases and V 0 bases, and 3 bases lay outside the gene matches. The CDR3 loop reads CASSLDRGSTEAFF. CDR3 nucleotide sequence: TGCGCCAGCAGCTTGGACAGGGGAAGCACTGAAGCTTTCTTT.

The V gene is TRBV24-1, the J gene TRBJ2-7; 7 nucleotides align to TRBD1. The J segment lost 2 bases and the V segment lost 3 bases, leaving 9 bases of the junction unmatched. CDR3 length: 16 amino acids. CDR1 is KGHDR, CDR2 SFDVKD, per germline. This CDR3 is CATSDNRDRATYEQYF. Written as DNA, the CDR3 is TGTGCCACCAGTGATAACCGGGACAGAGCAACCTACGAGCAGTACTTC.

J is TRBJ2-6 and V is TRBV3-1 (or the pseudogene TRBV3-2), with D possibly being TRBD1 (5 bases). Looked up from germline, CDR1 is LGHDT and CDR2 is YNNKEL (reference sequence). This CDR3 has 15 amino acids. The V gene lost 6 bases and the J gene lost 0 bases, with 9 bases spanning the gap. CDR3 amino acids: CASSRQTSGANVLTF. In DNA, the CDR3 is TGTGCCAGCAGTCGACAGACCTCTGGGGCCAACGTCCTGACTTTC.

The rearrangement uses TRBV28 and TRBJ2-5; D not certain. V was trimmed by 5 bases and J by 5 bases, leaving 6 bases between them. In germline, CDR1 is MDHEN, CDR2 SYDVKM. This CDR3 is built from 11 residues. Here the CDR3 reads CASSHGETQYF. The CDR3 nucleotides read TGTGCCAGCAGTCACGGGGAGACCCAGTACTTC. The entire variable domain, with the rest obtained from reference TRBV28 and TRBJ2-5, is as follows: DVKVTQSSRYLVKRTGEKVFLECVQDMDHENMFWYRQDPGLGLRLIYFSYDVKMKEKGDIPEGYSVSREKKERFSLILESASTNQTSMYLCASSHGETQYFGPGTRLLVL.

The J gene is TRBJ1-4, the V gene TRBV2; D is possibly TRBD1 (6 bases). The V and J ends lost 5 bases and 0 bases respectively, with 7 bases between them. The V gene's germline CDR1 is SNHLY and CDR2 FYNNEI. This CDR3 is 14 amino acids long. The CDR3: CASSPGATNEKLFF. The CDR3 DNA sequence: TGTGCCAGCAGTCCAGGGGCAACTAATGAAAAACTGTTTTTT.

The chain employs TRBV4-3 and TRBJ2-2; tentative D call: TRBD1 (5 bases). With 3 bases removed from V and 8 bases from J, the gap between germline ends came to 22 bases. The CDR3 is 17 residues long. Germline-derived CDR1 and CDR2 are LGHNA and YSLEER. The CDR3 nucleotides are TGCGCCAGCAGCCACCTTAGGGGAACACTTGGTGTTGGGGAGCTGTTTTTT. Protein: CASSHLRGTLGVGELFF.

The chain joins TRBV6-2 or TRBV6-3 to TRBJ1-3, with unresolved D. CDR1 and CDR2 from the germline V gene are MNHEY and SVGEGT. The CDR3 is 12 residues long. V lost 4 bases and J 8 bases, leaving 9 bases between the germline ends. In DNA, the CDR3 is TGTGCCAGCAGTTTGTCGGCGGACACCATATATTTT. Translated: CASSLSADTIYF.

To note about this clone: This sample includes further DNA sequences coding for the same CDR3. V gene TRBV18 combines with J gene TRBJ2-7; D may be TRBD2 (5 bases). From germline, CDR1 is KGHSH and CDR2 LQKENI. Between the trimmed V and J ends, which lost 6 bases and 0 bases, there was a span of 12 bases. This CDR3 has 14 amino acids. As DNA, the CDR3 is TGTGCCAGCTCGCCGGACTCCAGCTCCTACGAGCAGTACTTC. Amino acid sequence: CASSPDSSSYEQYF.

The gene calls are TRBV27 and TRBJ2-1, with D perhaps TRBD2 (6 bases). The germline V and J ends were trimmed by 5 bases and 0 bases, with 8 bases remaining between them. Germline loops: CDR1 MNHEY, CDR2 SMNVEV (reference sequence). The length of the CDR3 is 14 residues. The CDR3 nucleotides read TGTGCCAGCAGTACCGGGGGCTCCTACAATGAGCAGTTCTTC. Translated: CASSTGGSYNEQFF.

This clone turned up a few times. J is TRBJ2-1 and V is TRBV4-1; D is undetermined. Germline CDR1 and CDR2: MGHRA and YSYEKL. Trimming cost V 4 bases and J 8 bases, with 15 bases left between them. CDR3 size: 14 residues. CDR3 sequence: CASSPYPGGHEQFF. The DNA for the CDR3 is TGCGCCAGCAGCCCCTATCCCGGCGGCCATGAGCAGTTCTTC.

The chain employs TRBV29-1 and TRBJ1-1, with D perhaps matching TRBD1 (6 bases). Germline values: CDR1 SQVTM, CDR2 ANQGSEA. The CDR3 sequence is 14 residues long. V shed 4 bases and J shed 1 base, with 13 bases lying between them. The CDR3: CSVGRAGANTEAFF. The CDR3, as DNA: TGCAGCGTTGGAAGAGCAGGGGCGAACACTGAAGCTTTCTTT.

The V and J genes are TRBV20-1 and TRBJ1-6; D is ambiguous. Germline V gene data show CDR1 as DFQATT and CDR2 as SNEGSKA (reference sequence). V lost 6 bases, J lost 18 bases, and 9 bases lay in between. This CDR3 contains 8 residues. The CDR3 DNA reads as TGCAGTGCACTCCCCGGCCACTTT. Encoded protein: CSALPGHF.